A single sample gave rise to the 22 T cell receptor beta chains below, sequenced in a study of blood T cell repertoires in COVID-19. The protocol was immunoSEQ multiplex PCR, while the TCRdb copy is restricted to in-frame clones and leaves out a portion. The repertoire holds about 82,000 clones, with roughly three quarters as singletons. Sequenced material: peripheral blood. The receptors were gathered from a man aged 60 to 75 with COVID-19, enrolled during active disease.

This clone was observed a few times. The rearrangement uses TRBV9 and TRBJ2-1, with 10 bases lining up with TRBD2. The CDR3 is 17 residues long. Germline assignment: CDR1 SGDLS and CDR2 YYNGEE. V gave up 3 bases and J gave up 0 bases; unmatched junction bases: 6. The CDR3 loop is CASSESGRASSYNEQFF. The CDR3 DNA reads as TGTGCCAGCAGCGAGAGCGGGAGGGCCTCCTCCTACAATGAGCAGTTCTTC.

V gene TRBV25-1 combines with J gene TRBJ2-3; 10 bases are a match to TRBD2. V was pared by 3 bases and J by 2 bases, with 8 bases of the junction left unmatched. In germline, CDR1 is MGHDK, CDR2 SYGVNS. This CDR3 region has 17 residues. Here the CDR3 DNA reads TGTGCCAGCAGTGATCCCAGCGGGGGGGCTTTCACAGATACGCAGTATTTT. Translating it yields CASSDPSGGAFTDTQYF.

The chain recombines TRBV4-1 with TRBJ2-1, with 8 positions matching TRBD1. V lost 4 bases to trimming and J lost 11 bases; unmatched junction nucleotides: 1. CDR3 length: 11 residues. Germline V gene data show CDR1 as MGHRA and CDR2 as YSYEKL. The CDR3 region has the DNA TGCGCCAGCAGCCGACAGGGGAAGCAGTTCTTC. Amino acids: CASSRQGKQFF.

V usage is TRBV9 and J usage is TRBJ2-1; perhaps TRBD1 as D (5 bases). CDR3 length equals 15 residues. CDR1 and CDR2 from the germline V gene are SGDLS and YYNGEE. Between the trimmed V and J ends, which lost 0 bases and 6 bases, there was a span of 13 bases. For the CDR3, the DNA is TGTGCCAGCAGCGTAGGCTTGGGGCCTAGCAATGAGCAGTTCTTC. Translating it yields CASSVGLGPSNEQFF. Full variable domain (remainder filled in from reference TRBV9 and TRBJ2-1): DSGVTQTPKHLITATGQRVTLRCSPRSGDLSVYWYQQSLDQGLQFLIQYYNGEERAKGNILERFSAQQFPDLHSELNLSSLELGDSALYFCASSVGLGPSNEQFFGPGTRLTVL.

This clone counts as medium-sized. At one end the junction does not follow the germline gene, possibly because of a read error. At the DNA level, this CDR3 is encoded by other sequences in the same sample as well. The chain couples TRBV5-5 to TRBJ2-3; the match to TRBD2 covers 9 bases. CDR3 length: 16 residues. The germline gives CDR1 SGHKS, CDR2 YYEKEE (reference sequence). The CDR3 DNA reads TGTGCCCGCAGCTGGGGCGGGGGCGGGAGGGCCCTCCCTGGGTATTTT. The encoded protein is CARSWGGGGRALPGYF.

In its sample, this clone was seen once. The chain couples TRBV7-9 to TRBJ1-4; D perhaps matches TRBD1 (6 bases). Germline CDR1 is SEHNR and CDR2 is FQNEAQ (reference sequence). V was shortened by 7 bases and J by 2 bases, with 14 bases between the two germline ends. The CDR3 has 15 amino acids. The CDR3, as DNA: TGTGCCAGCACCAGATACAGGGACACTAATGAAAAACTGTTTTTT. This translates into CASTRYRDTNEKLFF.

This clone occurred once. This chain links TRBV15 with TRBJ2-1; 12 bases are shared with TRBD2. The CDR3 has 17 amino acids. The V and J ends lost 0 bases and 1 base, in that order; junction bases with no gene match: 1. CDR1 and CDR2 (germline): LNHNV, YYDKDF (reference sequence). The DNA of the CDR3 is TGTGCCACCAGCAGAGATGGGACTAGCGGGTCCTACAATGAGCAGTTCTTC. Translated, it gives CATSRDGTSGSYNEQFF. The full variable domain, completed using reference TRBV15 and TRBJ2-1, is DAMVIQNPRYQVTQFGKPVTLSCSQTLNHNVMYWYQQKSSQAPKLLFHYYDKDFNNEADTPDNFQSRRPNTSFCFLDIRSPGLGDTAMYLCATSRDGTSGSYNEQFFGPGTRLTVL.

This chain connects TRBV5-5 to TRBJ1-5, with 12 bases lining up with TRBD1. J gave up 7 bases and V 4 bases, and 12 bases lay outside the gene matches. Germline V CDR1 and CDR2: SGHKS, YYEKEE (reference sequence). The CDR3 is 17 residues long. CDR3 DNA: TGTGCCAGCAGCCGAGGGACAGGGGGCGCGAGCGGCCAGCCCCAGCATTTT. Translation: CASSRGTGGASGQPQHF.

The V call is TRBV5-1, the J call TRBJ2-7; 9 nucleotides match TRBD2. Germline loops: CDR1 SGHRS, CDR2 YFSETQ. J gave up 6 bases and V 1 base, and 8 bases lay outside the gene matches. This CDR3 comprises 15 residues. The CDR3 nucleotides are TGCGCCAGCAGCTTGTCCGGCGGGGGGGCTCGCGAGCAGTACTTC. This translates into CASSLSGGGAREQYF.

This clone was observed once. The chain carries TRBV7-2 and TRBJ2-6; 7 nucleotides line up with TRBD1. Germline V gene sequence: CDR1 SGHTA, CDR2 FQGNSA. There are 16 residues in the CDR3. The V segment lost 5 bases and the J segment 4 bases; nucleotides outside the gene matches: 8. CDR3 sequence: CASSDRQGTGANVLTF. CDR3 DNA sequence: TGTGCCAGCAGCGATCGACAGGGTACCGGGGCCAACGTCCTGACTTTC.

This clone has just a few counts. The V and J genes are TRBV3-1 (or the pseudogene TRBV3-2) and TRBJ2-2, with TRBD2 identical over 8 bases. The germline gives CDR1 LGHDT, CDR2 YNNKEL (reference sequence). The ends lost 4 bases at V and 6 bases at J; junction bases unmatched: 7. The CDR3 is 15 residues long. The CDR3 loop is CASSLRTSLSGELFF. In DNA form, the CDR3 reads TGTGCCAGCAGCCTTCGGACTAGCTTGTCCGGGGAGCTGTTTTTT.

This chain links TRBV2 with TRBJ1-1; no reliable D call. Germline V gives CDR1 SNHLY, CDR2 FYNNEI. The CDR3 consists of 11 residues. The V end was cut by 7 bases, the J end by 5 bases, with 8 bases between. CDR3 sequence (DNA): TGTGCCAGCATATGGAGGACTGAAGCTTTCTTT. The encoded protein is CASIWRTEAFF.

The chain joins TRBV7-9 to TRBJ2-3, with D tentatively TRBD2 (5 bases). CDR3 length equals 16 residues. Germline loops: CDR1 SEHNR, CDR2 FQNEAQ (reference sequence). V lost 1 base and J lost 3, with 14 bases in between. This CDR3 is CASSLVPSTGTDTQYF. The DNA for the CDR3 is TGTGCCAGCAGCTTAGTCCCGTCTACGGGGACAGATACGCAGTATTTT.

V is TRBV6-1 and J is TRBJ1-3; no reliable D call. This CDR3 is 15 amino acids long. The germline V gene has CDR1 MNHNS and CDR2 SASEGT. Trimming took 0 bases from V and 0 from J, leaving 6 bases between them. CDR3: CASSEARVSGNTIYF. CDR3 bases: TGTGCCAGCAGTGAAGCCCGGGTCTCTGGAAACACCATATATTTT.

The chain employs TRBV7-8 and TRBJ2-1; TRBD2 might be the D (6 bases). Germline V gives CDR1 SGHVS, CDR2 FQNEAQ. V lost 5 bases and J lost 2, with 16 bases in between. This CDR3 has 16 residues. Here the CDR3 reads CASSVEAGSAYNEQFF. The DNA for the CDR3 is TGTGCCAGCAGCGTGGAGGCGGGAAGCGCCTACAATGAGCAGTTCTTC.

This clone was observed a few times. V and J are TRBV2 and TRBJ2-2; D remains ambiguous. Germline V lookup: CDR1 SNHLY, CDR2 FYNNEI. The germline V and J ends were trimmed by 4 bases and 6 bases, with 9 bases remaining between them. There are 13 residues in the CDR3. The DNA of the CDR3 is TGTGCCAGCAGTGGCGGCGGCTCCGGGGAGCTGTTTTTT. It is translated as CASSGGGSGELFF.

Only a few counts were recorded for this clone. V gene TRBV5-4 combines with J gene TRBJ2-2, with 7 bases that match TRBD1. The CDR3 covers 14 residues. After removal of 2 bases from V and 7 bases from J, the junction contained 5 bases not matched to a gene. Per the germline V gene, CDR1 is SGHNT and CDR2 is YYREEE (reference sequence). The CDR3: CASSLEDRVGELFF. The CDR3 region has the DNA TGTGCCAGCAGCTTAGAAGACAGGGTCGGGGAGCTGTTTTTT.

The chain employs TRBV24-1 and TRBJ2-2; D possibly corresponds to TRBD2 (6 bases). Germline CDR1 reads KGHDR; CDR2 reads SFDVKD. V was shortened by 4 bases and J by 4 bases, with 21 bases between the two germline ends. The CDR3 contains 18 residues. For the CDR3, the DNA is TGTGCCACCAGTGACTCTTCGCGGGGTGTACTGGGCACCGGGGAGCTGTTTTTT. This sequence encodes CATSDSSRGVLGTGELFF.

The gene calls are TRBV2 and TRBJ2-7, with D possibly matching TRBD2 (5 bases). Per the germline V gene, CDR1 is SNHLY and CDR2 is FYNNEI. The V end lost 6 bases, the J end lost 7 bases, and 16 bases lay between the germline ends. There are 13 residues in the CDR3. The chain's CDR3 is CASRTRAGREQYF. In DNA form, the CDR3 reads TGTGCCAGCAGAACTAGGGCCGGGCGGGAGCAGTACTTC.

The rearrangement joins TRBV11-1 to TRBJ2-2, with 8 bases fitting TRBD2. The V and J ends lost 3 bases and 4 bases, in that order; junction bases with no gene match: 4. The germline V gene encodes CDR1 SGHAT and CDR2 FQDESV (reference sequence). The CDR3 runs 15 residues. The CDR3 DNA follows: TGTGCCAGCAGCTTCGTAGCGGGAAGCACCGGGGAGCTGTTTTTT. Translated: CASSFVAGSTGELFF.

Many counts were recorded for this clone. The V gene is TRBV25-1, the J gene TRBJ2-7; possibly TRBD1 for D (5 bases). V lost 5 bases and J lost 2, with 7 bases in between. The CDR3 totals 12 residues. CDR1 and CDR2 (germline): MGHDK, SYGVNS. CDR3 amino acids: CASSLGAYEQYF. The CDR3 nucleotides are TGTGCCAGCAGTCTAGGGGCCTACGAGCAGTACTTC.

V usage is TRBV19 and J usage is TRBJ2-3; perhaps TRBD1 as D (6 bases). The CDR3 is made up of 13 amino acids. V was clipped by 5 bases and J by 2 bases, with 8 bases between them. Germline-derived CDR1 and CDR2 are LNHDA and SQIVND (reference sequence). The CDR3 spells CASSDRPTDTQYF. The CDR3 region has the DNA TGTGCCAGTAGTGACAGGCCCACAGATACGCAGTATTTT.